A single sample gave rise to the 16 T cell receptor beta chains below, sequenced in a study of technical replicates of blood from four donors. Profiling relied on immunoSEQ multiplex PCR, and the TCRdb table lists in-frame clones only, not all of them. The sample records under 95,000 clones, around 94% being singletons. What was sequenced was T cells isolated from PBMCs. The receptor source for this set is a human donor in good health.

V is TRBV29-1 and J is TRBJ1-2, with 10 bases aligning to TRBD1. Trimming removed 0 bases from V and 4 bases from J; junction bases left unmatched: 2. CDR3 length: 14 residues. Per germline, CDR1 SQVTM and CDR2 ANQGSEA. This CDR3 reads CSVEDRTGGYGYTF. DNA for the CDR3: TGCAGCGTTGAAGATCGGACAGGGGGCTATGGCTACACCTTC.

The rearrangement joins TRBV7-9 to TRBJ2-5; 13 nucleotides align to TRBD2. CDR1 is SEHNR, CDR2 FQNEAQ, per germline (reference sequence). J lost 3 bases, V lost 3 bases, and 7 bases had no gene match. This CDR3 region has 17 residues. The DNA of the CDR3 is TGTGCCAGCAGCTTCAGTGTGGGACTAGCGGGGAAAGAGACCCAGTACTTC. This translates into CASSFSVGLAGKETQYF.

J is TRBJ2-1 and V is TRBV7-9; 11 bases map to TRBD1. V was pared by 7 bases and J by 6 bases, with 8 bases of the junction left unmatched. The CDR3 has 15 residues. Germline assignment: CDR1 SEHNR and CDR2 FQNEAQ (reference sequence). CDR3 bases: TGTGCCAGCACCACAACGGGGACAGGGGGCAATGAGCAGTTCTTC. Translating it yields CASTTTGTGGNEQFF.

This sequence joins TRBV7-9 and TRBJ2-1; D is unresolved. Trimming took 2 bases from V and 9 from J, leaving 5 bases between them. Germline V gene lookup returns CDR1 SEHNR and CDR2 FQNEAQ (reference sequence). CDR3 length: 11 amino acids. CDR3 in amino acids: CASSLSREQFF. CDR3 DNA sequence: TGTGCCAGCAGCTTAAGCCGTGAGCAGTTCTTC.

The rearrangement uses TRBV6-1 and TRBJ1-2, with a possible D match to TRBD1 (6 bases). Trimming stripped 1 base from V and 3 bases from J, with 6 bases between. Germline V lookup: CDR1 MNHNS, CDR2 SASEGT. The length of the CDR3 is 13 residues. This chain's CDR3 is CASSEDRDYGYTF. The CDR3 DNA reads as TGTGCCAGCAGTGAAGACAGGGACTATGGCTACACCTTC.

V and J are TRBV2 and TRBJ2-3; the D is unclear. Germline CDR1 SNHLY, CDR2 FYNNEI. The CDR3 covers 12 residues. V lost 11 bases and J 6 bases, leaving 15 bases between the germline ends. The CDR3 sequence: CAGTIATDTQYF. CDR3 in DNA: TGTGCCGGAACCATAGCAACCGATACGCAGTATTTT.

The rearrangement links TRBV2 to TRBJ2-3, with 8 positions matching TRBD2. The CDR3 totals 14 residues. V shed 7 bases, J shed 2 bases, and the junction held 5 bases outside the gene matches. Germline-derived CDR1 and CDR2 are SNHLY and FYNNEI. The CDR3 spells CASKTGGATDTQYF. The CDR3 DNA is TGTGCCAGCAAGACGGGAGGGGCCACAGATACGCAGTATTTT.

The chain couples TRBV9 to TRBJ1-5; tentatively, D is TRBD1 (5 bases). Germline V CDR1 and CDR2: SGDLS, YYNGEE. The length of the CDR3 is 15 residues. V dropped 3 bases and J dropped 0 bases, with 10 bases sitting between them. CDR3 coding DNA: TGTGCCAGCAGCGGCAGGGATGATAGCAATCAGCCCCAGCATTTT. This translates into CASSGRDDSNQPQHF.

The DNA for the CDR3 is TGTGCCACCAGCAGAGAGCAGGACATCACAGATACGCAGTATTTT. Protein sequence: CATSREQDITDTQYF. The rearrangement uses TRBV15 and TRBJ2-3, with TRBD1 as a possible D gene (5 bases). This CDR3 comprises 15 residues. Between the trimmed V and J ends, which lost 0 bases and 2 bases, there was a span of 9 bases. Germline V gives CDR1 LNHNV, CDR2 YYDKDF (reference sequence).

The CDR3: CASSPRWAGGDTGELFF. Here the CDR3 DNA reads TGTGCCAGTAGTCCACGGTGGGCAGGGGGCGACACCGGGGAGCTGTTTTTT. The rearrangement uses TRBV19 and TRBJ2-2; 8 bases fit TRBD1. This CDR3 has 17 residues. Losses at the gene ends were 5 bases for V and 3 bases for J; bases not matched to a gene: 11. Germline assignment: CDR1 LNHDA and CDR2 SQIVND (reference sequence).

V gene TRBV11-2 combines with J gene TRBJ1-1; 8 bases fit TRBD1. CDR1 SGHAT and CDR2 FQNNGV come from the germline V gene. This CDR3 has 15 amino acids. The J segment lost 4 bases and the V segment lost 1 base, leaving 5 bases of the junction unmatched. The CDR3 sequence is CASSLGTGLFTEAFF. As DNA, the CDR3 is TGTGCCAGCAGCTTAGGGACAGGGCTGTTCACTGAAGCTTTCTTT.

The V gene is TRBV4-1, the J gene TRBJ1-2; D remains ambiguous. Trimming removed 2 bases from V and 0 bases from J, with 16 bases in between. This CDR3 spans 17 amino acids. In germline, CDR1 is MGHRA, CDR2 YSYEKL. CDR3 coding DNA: TGCGCCAGCAGCCAACCAAGGTTGGCGGTTGCTAACTATGGCTACACCTTC. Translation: CASSQPRLAVANYGYTF.

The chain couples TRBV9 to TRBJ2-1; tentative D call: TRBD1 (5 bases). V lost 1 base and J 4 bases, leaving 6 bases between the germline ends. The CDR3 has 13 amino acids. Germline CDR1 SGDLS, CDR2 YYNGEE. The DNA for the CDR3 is TGTGCCAGCAGCGTACGACAGTACAATGAGCAGTTCTTC. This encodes CASSVRQYNEQFF.

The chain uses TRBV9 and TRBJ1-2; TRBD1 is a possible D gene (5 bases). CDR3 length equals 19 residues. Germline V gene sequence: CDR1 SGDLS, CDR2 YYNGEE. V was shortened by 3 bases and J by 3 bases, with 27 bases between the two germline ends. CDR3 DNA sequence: TGTGCCAGCAGCGGTTCAGGGAAGGATAGACGAACTGGGGACTATGGCTACACCTTC. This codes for CASSGSGKDRRTGDYGYTF.

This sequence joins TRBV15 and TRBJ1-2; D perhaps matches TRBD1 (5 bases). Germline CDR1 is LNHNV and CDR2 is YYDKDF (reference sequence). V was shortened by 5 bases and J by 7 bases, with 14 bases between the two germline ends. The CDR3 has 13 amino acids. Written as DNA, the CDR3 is TGTGCCACCAGCGGCGCAGCGGGGGGTGGCTACACCTTC. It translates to CATSGAAGGGYTF. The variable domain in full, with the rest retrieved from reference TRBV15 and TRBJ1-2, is DAMVIQNPRYQVTQFGKPVTLSCSQTLNHNVMYWYQQKSSQAPKLLFHYYDKDFNNEADTPDNFQSRRPNTSFCFLDIRSPGLGDTAMYLCATSGAAGGGYTFGSGTRLTVV.

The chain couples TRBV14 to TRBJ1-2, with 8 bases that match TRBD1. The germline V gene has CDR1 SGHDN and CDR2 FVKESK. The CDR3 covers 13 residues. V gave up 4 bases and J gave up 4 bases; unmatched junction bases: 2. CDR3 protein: CASSPGQGYGYTF. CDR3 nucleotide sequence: TGTGCCAGCAGCCCAGGACAGGGCTATGGCTACACCTTC.